The 20 T cell receptor beta chains below all came from one sample that was sequenced in a study of sequential checkpoint blockade in melanoma (dated by TCRdb to about 2019). Library construction relied on the immunoSEQ multiplex PCR assay. The clones in this table, taken by TCRdb from immuneACCESS, are in-frame only. Not every clone is retained; where verified, under half of the shortfall comes from an unresolved V gene, and the cause of the rest is unknown. This sample lists roughly 30,000 clones; 86% were detected once. The ten largest clones take up 20% to 25% of the sample. The treatment or condition label of this sample denotes: randomized to nivolumab then ipilimumab (arm A) or the reverse (arm B). Sequenced material: CD8+ T cells sorted from blood (inferred from file names), taken from a patient given nivolumab and ipilimumab in sequence. The receptors stem from a human donor with melanoma.

This clone was counted a few times. The chain combines TRBV30 with TRBJ2-7; TRBD1 might be the D (5 bases). The CDR3 runs 12 residues. V was shortened by 2 bases and J by 6 bases, with 11 bases between the two germline ends. Germline V lookup: CDR1 GTSNPN, CDR2 SVGIG (reference sequence). The CDR3 DNA is TGTGCCTGGAGTATAACAGGCGGCGAGCAGTACTTC. Translating it yields CAWSITGGEQYF.

This clone was observed once. The chain couples TRBV19 to TRBJ2-7, with D possibly matching TRBD1 (6 bases). The germline gives CDR1 LNHDA, CDR2 SQIVND (reference sequence). CDR3 length: 15 amino acids. The ends were cut back, 6 bases at V and 6 bases at J, with 21 bases in the middle. CDR3 bases: TGTGCCAGTAGCATTGGGGACATTGAGTTTATCGAGCAGTACTTC. Translation: CASSIGDIEFIEQYF.

The rearrangement joins TRBV2 to TRBJ1-4; D call uncertain. The CDR3 is made up of 13 amino acids. Germline lookup yields CDR1 SNHLY and CDR2 FYNNEI. The ends were cut back, 7 bases at V and 0 bases at J, with 6 bases in the middle. The CDR3 spells CASIDTTNEKLFF. The CDR3 nucleotides are TGTGCCAGCATAGATACAACTAATGAAAAACTGTTTTTT.

The chain joins TRBV27 to TRBJ2-5; the match to TRBD1 covers 7 bases. The junction had 18 bases not matched to a gene; V was cut back by 0 bases and J by 8 bases. Germline CDR1 MNHEY, CDR2 SMNVEV (reference sequence). The CDR3 is made up of 18 amino acids. DNA of the CDR3: TGTGCCAGCAGTTTATCGAAGGGGACAGCCCCCACCGTCCGTACCCAGTACTTC. The encoded protein is CASSLSKGTAPTVRTQYF.

As to this clone: The same CDR3 is also encoded by other DNA sequences in this sample. The V and J genes are TRBV19 and TRBJ1-5; weak D call: TRBD1 (5 bases). CDR1 is LNHDA, CDR2 SQIVND, per germline (reference sequence). The CDR3 loop spans 14 amino acids. V was shortened by 3 bases and J by 3 bases, with 9 bases between the two germline ends. The CDR3 here is CASSIRDYNQPQHF. The CDR3 region has the DNA TGTGCCAGTAGTATTAGGGACTACAATCAGCCCCAGCATTTT.

The gene calls are TRBV13 and TRBJ2-3, with 8 bases aligning to TRBD1. Germline CDR1 and CDR2: PRHDT and FYEKMQ (reference sequence). V lost 9 bases and J lost 3; bases outside the gene matches: 14. This CDR3 spans 16 amino acids. CDR3 coding DNA: TGTGCCAGGACCGACAGGGGTAGTTTTTTGACAGATACGCAGTATTTT. Amino acid sequence: CARTDRGSFLTDTQYF.

The chain joins TRBV9 to TRBJ2-5; 7 nucleotides agree with TRBD1. Germline CDR1 SGDLS, CDR2 YYNGEE. V was clipped by 4 bases and J by 5 bases; unmatched bases: 8. There are 14 residues in the CDR3. DNA of the CDR3: TGTGCCAGCAGCCCAAGGGGGCAGATGGAGACCCAGTACTTC. The encoded protein is CASSPRGQMETQYF.

This clone was counted only a few times. This chain joins TRBV9 and TRBJ2-3; weak D call: TRBD2 (7 bases). CDR1 is SGDLS and CDR2 is YYNGEE in the germline V gene. The CDR3 runs 16 residues. Trimming stripped 6 bases from V and 2 bases from J, with 19 bases between. The CDR3 DNA reads TGTGCCAGCAACCCGAGGGGGGGCACACACACAGATACGCAGTATTTT. Amino acid sequence: CASNPRGGTHTDTQYF.

This clone occurred once. J is TRBJ2-2 and V is TRBV28; D is perhaps TRBD1 (5 bases). Trimming removed 5 bases from V and 6 bases from J, with 13 bases in between. CDR1 MDHEN and CDR2 SYDVKM come from the germline V gene. There are 14 residues in the CDR3. CDR3 DNA sequence: TGTGCCAGCAGTGTCCTGACAGAACCCGGGGAGCTGTTTTTT. This gives the protein CASSVLTEPGELFF. Based on the CDR3 plus reference TRBV28 and TRBJ2-2, the full variable domain is DVKVTQSSRYLVKRTGEKVFLECVQDMDHENMFWYRQDPGLGLRLIYFSYDVKMKEKGDIPEGYSVSREKKERFSLILESASTNQTSMYLCASSVLTEPGELFFGEGSRLTVL.

V and J are TRBV7-9 and TRBJ2-2; 7 nucleotides agree with TRBD2. CDR1 is SEHNR, CDR2 FQNEAQ, per germline (reference sequence). Trimming cost V 2 bases and J 4 bases; bases outside gene matches: 1. The CDR3 loop spans 14 amino acids. This chain's CDR3 is CASSLTGGTGELFF. CDR3 nucleotide sequence: TGTGCCAGCAGCTTAACGGGGGGCACCGGGGAGCTGTTTTTT.

This chain connects TRBV7-9 to TRBJ2-1, with 10 nucleotides matching TRBD2. Germline V lookup: CDR1 SEHNR, CDR2 FQNEAQ (reference sequence). J was trimmed by 16 bases and V by 3 bases; bases with no gene match: 6. The CDR3 totals 12 residues. Here the CDR3 DNA reads TGTGCCAGCAGCTTTGGTCTAGCGGGAGAATTCTTC. This codes for CASSFGLAGEFF.

The chain couples TRBV11-2 to TRBJ2-1, with a tentative D call TRBD1 (5 bases). V was shortened by 0 bases and J by 2 bases, with 8 bases between the two germline ends. CDR1 is SGHAT, CDR2 FQNNGV, per germline. The CDR3 runs to 15 residues. The chain's CDR3 is CASSLDLGAYNEQFF. The CDR3, as DNA: TGTGCCAGCAGCTTAGATTTAGGGGCCTACAATGAGCAGTTCTTC.

This clone has just a few counts. A far larger clone lies a single base away; this is likely a read error. The chain is built from TRBV4-3 and TRBJ2-1, with 7 bases that match TRBD2. The germline gives CDR1 LGHNA, CDR2 YSLEER. CDR3 length: 16 residues. CDR3 nucleotides: TGCGTCAGCAGCCAAGCTACGGGGGGAACCTACAATGAGCAGTTCTTC. Residues: CVSSQATGGTYNEQFF.

The chain links TRBV28 to TRBJ1-2; D gene uncertain. V lost 7 bases and J 4 bases, leaving 13 bases between the germline ends. Germline V gene data show CDR1 as MDHEN and CDR2 as SYDVKM. The CDR3 totals 13 residues. DNA for the CDR3: TGTGCCAGCAACTCTTTATCCCCCTATGGCTACACCTTC. It codes for CASNSLSPYGYTF.

V gene TRBV27 combines with J gene TRBJ2-3, with 8 bases aligning to TRBD2. The trim removed 7 bases at V and 0 bases at J, leaving 6 bases unmatched. The CDR3 length is 15 residues. CDR1 is MNHEY, CDR2 SMNVEV, per germline (reference sequence). The CDR3 nucleotides are TGTGCCAGCAAGCCGGGACTAGACAGCACAGATACGCAGTATTTT. Protein: CASKPGLDSTDTQYF.

The chain couples TRBV5-1 to TRBJ1-2; TRBD1 is a possible D gene (5 bases). Germline V gene lookup returns CDR1 SGHRS and CDR2 YFSETQ. Trimming pared 6 bases from V and 4 bases from J, leaving 16 bases between. The CDR3 extends over 14 amino acids. Here the CDR3 reads CASTTVYRAYGYTF. CDR3 nucleotides: TGCGCCAGCACGACAGTCTACCGGGCCTATGGCTACACCTTC.

A remark on this clone: The junction does not match germline at one end; this may be a read error. In DNA, the CDR3 is TGTGTCAGCACGCTAGCGGGAGGGCCCAGTGAGCAGTTCTTC. Its translation: CVSTLAGGPSEQFF. The V gene is TRBV28, the J gene TRBJ2-1, with 12 bases aligning to TRBD2. Germline values: CDR1 MDHEN, CDR2 SYDVKM. The CDR3 is made up of 14 amino acids. The complete variable domain, with remaining parts taken from reference TRBV28 and TRBJ2-1, reads DVKVTQSSRYLVKRTGEKVFLECVQDMDHENMFWYRQDPGLGLRLIYFSYDVKMKEKGDIPEGYSVSREKKERFSLILESASTNQTSMYLCVSTLAGGPSEQFFGPGTRLTVL.

V is TRBV7-8 and J is TRBJ2-5; 12 bases agree with TRBD2. Germline-derived CDR1 and CDR2 are SGHVS and FQNEAQ. V trimming: 2 bases; J trimming: 5 bases; junction bases outside the gene matches: 0. This CDR3 region has 14 residues. CDR3 residues: CASSLTSGGETQYF. CDR3 sequence (DNA): TGTGCCAGCAGCTTAACTAGCGGGGGGGAGACCCAGTACTTC.

In nucleotides, the CDR3 is TGTGCCAGCAGTTTATTGCTGGGGGGGAACACTGAAGCTTTCTTT. It encodes CASSLLLGGNTEAFF. The chain has TRBV28 and TRBJ1-1; maybe TRBD1 (5 bases). There are 15 residues in the CDR3. Per germline, CDR1 MDHEN and CDR2 SYDVKM. Trimming cost V 1 base and J 1 base, with 10 bases left between them. Looking up the rest from reference TRBV28 and TRBJ1-1 gives the full variable domain: DVKVTQSSRYLVKRTGEKVFLECVQDMDHENMFWYRQDPGLGLRLIYFSYDVKMKEKGDIPEGYSVSREKKERFSLILESASTNQTSMYLCASSLLLGGNTEAFFGQGTRLTVV.

Turning to this clone: Other nucleotide sequences from this sample produce the same CDR3. CDR3 nucleotide sequence: TGTGCCAGCAGCTTAGGGCGGGACAGGGGATCTTACGAGCAGTACTTC. Translation: CASSLGRDRGSYEQYF. This sequence joins TRBV7-7 and TRBJ2-7; 10 bases are a match to TRBD1. The CDR3 extends over 16 amino acids. Germline V gene lookup returns CDR1 SSHAT and CDR2 FNYEAQ (reference sequence). J gave up 4 bases and V 1 base, and 7 bases lay outside the gene matches.